One and the same sample provided the 25 T cell receptor beta chains below, sequenced in a study of PD-L1 blockade in urothelial cancer. The data were produced by immunoSEQ multiplex PCR, yet TCRdb's version contains in-frame clones alone and is incomplete. The profile shows around 60,000 clones, approximately 81% of them singletons. Time point meaning: pretreatment peripheral blood. Sequencing was performed on PBMCs, taken around atezolizumab (anti-PD-L1) treatment. The receptors shown here come from a man between 65 and 80 years old with urothelial cancer.

This clone rates as medium-sized. This chain uses TRBV28 with TRBJ2-7, with a weak D call TRBD2 (5 bases). Trimming shortened V by 5 bases and J by 2 bases, and 16 bases separated the two germline ends. CDR3 length: 15 amino acids. The germline V gene has CDR1 MDHEN and CDR2 SYDVKM. CDR3 sequence: CASSPGGLGTYEQYF. For the CDR3, the DNA is TGTGCCAGCAGTCCCGGTGGACTGGGTACCTACGAGCAGTACTTC.

J is TRBJ2-6 and V is TRBV6-6; 7 nucleotides agree with TRBD2. Trimming took 6 bases from V and 2 from J; bases not matched to a gene: 4. This CDR3 is 15 amino acids long. Germline CDR1 is MNHNY and CDR2 is SVGAGI (reference sequence). The CDR3 region is CASSLGRPGANVLTF. Written as DNA, the CDR3 is TGTGCCAGCAGCCTCGGGAGGCCTGGGGCCAACGTCCTGACTTTC.

The chain combines TRBV6-1 with TRBJ2-7, with 12 nucleotides matching TRBD2. V gave up 6 bases and J gave up 4 bases; unmatched junction bases: 7. The germline gives CDR1 MNHNS, CDR2 SASEGT. The CDR3 totals 15 residues. The CDR3 sequence: CASSVGLAGLYEQYF. CDR3 DNA: TGTGCCAGCAGCGTTGGACTAGCGGGACTTTACGAGCAGTACTTC.

The chain uses TRBV10-3 and TRBJ1-3, with 11 bases aligning to TRBD1. Looked up from germline, CDR1 is ENHRY and CDR2 is SYGVKD. This CDR3 is 19 amino acids long. Unmatched junction bases numbered 16, after V lost 6 bases and J lost 3 bases. CDR3 in amino acids: CAIRDGTGGFSSRGNTIYF. The CDR3 DNA reads as TGTGCCATCAGAGACGGGACAGGGGGTTTCTCATCGCGTGGAAACACCATATATTTT.

DNA for the CDR3: TGTGCCAGCAGCTTAACAGGGATCTTCACTGAAGCTTTCTTT. Protein sequence: CASSLTGIFTEAFF. The chain couples TRBV11-2 to TRBJ1-1; a possible D gene is TRBD1 (6 bases). V lost 2 bases and J lost 4, with 11 bases in between. From germline, CDR1 is SGHAT and CDR2 FQNNGV. The CDR3 has 14 residues.

The sample holds a few counts of this clone. The chain recombines TRBV9 with TRBJ2-2, with D tentatively TRBD2 (6 bases). Trimming stripped 7 bases from V and 7 bases from J, with 14 bases between. Germline V gene sequence: CDR1 SGDLS, CDR2 YYNGEE. This CDR3 comprises 13 residues. CDR3 in DNA: TGTGCCAGCCGCCCGGGAGTAGGCGGGGAGCTGTTTTTT. Residues: CASRPGVGGELFF.

The gene calls are TRBV4-1 and TRBJ1-6, with 8 nucleotides matching TRBD1. Looked up from germline, CDR1 is MGHRA and CDR2 is YSYEKL. This CDR3 region has 14 residues. V gave up 0 bases and J gave up 10 bases; unmatched junction bases: 2. CDR3 residues: CASSQEQGESPLHF. CDR3 DNA: TGCGCCAGCAGCCAAGAACAGGGGGAATCACCCCTCCACTTT.

This clone was observed once. J is TRBJ2-7 and V is TRBV6-1; D may be TRBD1 (6 bases). The germline gives CDR1 MNHNS, CDR2 SASEGT. The CDR3 sequence is 16 residues long. The germline V and J ends were trimmed by 2 bases and 1 base, with 15 bases remaining between them. CDR3 in DNA: TGTGCCAGCAGTGAACCTCAGGGGAGAGCATCCTACGAGCAGTACTTC. Its translation is CASSEPQGRASYEQYF.

This sequence joins TRBV29-1 and TRBJ1-1; D might be TRBD1 (6 bases). CDR1 SQVTM and CDR2 ANQGSEA come from the germline V gene. The ends were cut back, 3 bases at V and 6 bases at J, with 8 bases in the middle. The CDR3 has 11 residues. This chain's CDR3 is CSVDRGAEAFF. DNA of the CDR3: TGCAGCGTTGACAGGGGCGCTGAAGCTTTCTTT.

In regard to this clone: Different DNA sequences within this sample yield the same CDR3. J is TRBJ2-7 and V is TRBV20-1, with 8 bases lining up with TRBD2. CDR3 length equals 10 residues. From germline, CDR1 is DFQATT and CDR2 SNEGSKA (reference sequence). CDR3 DNA: TGCAGCGCGGGGGGCGGGGAGCAGTACTTC. Translated: CSAGGGEQYF.

The chain is built from TRBV5-1 and TRBJ2-5, with TRBD2 identical over 7 bases. This CDR3 is built from 14 residues. The germline CDR1 and CDR2 sequences are SGHRS and YFSETQ. J was trimmed by 1 base and V by 5 bases; bases with no gene match: 5. CDR3 protein: CASSQGLLQETQYF. CDR3 nucleotide sequence: TGCGCCAGCAGTCAGGGACTACTCCAAGAGACCCAGTACTTC.

Many counts were recorded for this clone. This chain's CDR3 is CASTPPSEKNTGELFF. CDR3 in DNA: TGTGCCAGCACACCCCCTTCGGAGAAAAACACCGGGGAGCTGTTTTTT. V and J are TRBV7-3 and TRBJ2-2; D uncertain. The CDR3 is 16 amino acids. V lost 7 bases to trimming and J lost 2 bases, with 17 bases between them. The germline gives CDR1 SGHTA, CDR2 FQGTGA.

This clone was counted only a few times. The rearrangement joins TRBV19 to TRBJ1-2; D is perhaps TRBD1 (6 bases). CDR3 length: 15 amino acids. Trimming removed 1 base from V and 4 bases from J, with 13 bases in between. Germline CDR1 is LNHDA and CDR2 is SQIVND (reference sequence). The CDR3 spells CASSIAGQSPYGYTF. The CDR3 DNA sequence: TGTGCCAGTAGTATAGCGGGACAATCCCCCTATGGCTACACCTTC.

This chain joins TRBV5-4 and TRBJ1-4; D not certain. The CDR3 loop spans 16 amino acids. V was clipped by 4 bases and J by 0 bases, with 13 bases between them. Germline V lookup: CDR1 SGHNT, CDR2 YYREEE (reference sequence). CDR3 residues: CASSALGGATNEKLFF. The CDR3 coding sequence is TGTGCCAGCAGCGCCCTAGGTGGAGCAACTAATGAAAAACTGTTTTTT.

The chain combines TRBV4-1 with TRBJ2-7; 9 bases agree with TRBD1. V was clipped by 1 base and J by 3 bases; unmatched bases: 1. CDR3 length: 14 residues. CDR1 and CDR2 from the germline V gene are MGHRA and YSYEKL. CDR3 region: CASSQGGQGYEQYF. CDR3 coding DNA: TGCGCCAGCAGCCAAGGGGGACAGGGCTACGAGCAGTACTTC.

The chain links TRBV19 to TRBJ1-3; 7 bases match TRBD1. Germline V lookup: CDR1 LNHDA, CDR2 SQIVND (reference sequence). The ends lost 6 bases at V and 4 bases at J; junction bases unmatched: 6. The CDR3 runs to 14 residues. CDR3 bases: TGTGCCAGTAGGGAGACAGGGAAAGGAAACACCATATATTTT. It encodes CASRETGKGNTIYF.

The J gene is TRBJ1-3, the V gene TRBV6-6; 7 bases agree with TRBD1. The CDR3 sequence is 16 residues long. Germline loops: CDR1 MNHNY, CDR2 SVGAGI (reference sequence). Trimming removed 2 bases from V and 2 bases from J; junction bases left unmatched: 6. The CDR3 is CASSYPGDRAGNTIYF. The CDR3, as DNA: TGTGCCAGCAGTTACCCCGGCGACAGGGCTGGAAACACCATATATTTT.

The V and J genes are TRBV28 and TRBJ2-7; TRBD2 is a possible D gene (8 bases). Per the germline V gene, CDR1 is MDHEN and CDR2 is SYDVKM. The length of the CDR3 is 16 residues. The V and J ends lost 7 bases and 3 bases respectively, with 22 bases between them. The CDR3 reads CASTAGGGQVYYEQYF. DNA for the CDR3: TGTGCCAGCACCGCGGGAGGAGGACAGGTTTACTACGAGCAGTACTTC.

CDR3 in DNA: TGTGCCAGCAGCTCCGGGACAGGGGCGTGGGAGCAGTACTTC. Its translation: CASSSGTGAWEQYF. The genes are TRBV27 and TRBJ2-7; TRBD1 matches 10 bases. Germline lookup yields CDR1 MNHEY and CDR2 SMNVEV (reference sequence). The CDR3 has 14 amino acids. The V segment lost 6 bases and the J segment 7 bases; nucleotides outside the gene matches: 9.

The chain carries TRBV30 and TRBJ1-3; D perhaps matches TRBD1 (5 bases). CDR1 is GTSNPN, CDR2 SVGIG, per germline (reference sequence). CDR3 length: 14 amino acids. The V end lost 2 bases, the J end lost 3 bases, and 11 bases lay between the germline ends. The CDR3: CAWSTGGSGNTIYF. In DNA, the CDR3 is TGTGCCTGGAGTACCGGGGGTAGTGGAAACACCATATATTTT.

This chain connects TRBV15 to TRBJ2-5, with 7 bases fitting TRBD1. CDR3 length: 14 residues. The V gene's germline CDR1 is LNHNV and CDR2 YYDKDF (reference sequence). Trimming removed 3 bases from V and 4 bases from J; junction bases left unmatched: 5. The CDR3 loop reads CATSSHRGGETQYF. The DNA of the CDR3 is TGTGCCACCAGCAGCCACAGGGGCGGAGAGACCCAGTACTTC.

A few counts support this clone. The chain couples TRBV10-3 to TRBJ2-3, with 8 bases that match TRBD1. V shed 0 bases, J shed 4 bases, and the junction held 6 bases outside the gene matches. The CDR3 length is 16 residues. Germline V lookup: CDR1 ENHRY, CDR2 SYGVKD. In nucleotides, the CDR3 is TGTGCCATCAGTGAGTCAGGCAGGGGGCGCCCAGATACGCAGTATTTT. Its protein is CAISESGRGRPDTQYF.

The chain uses TRBV4-2 and TRBJ2-1, with 7 bases identical to TRBD2. Germline CDR1 and CDR2: LGHNA and YNFKEQ. The CDR3 spans 15 residues. V lost 8 bases and J lost 2; bases outside the gene matches: 9. The CDR3, as DNA: TGTGCCAGCGCGCGAGCTAGCGGTACCTACAATGAGCAGTTCTTC. It translates to CASARASGTYNEQFF.

This chain uses TRBV6-5 with TRBJ1-1; 8 bases agree with TRBD1. With 2 bases clipped from V and 8 bases from J, the junction kept 7 bases outside the gene matches. Germline-derived CDR1 and CDR2 are MNHEY and SVGAGI. The CDR3 is 14 residues long. CDR3 in amino acids: CASSYAGGISEAFF. The CDR3 DNA reads TGTGCCAGCAGTTACGCAGGGGGCATCTCCGAAGCTTTCTTT.

This sequence joins TRBV7-9 and TRBJ1-4; a weak D match, TRBD1 (6 bases). Germline V gene data show CDR1 as SEHNR and CDR2 as FQNEAQ (reference sequence). Trimming cost V 1 base and J 5 bases, with 11 bases left between them. This CDR3 is 15 amino acids long. This CDR3 is CASSLDLDSNEKLFF. CDR3 nucleotides: TGTGCCAGCAGCTTAGATCTGGACAGCAATGAAAAACTGTTTTTT.